This TCR beta chain was sequenced in a study of human T cells and chemical hapten exposure. In the study overall: For the roughly 25-week duration of the study, patients were given weekly doses of diphenylcyclopropenone on the scalp.

Time point defined: patch test 1, 2 weeks after DPC sensitization. Noted treatment: therapeutic diphenylcyclopropenone sensitization with weekly scalp DPC. MiXCR, applied by TCRdb to the RACE reads, yields one record per CDR3 protein. The data hold about 380,000 distinct CDR3 sequences, with approximately 4.4% observed a single time. Germline V gene lookup returns CDR1 DFQATT and CDR2 SNEGSKA (reference sequence). The CDR3 covers 13 residues. Between the trimmed V and J ends, which lost 6 bases and 0 bases, there was a span of 11 bases. This clonotype was detected ten times or more. The rearrangement joins TRBV20-1 to TRBJ1-2, with D uncertain. The starting material was whole blood, obtained in connection with sensitization to the hapten diphenylcyclopropenone (DPC). This TCR was recovered from a woman aged 50 to 60 with alopecia areata. Some clones in this sample may be carry-over from other donors' samples. The CDR3 loop is CSAGRLSNYGYTF. CDR3 DNA sequence: TGCAGTGCCGGGAGACTTTCTAACTATGGCTACACCTTC.